This TCR beta chain originates from a study of cytotoxic CD8 clonotypes in ibrutinib-treated CLL. Profiling relied on immunoSEQ multiplex PCR, and the TCRdb table lists in-frame clones only, not all of them. This table has about 140,000 clones, over 75% appearing once. The source was PBMCs, collected after 36 months of ibrutinib treatment. This TCR was sampled from a human donor with chronic lymphocytic leukemia.

The CDR3, as DNA: TGCGCCAGCAGCTTGGGGCAGAACACCGGGGAGCTGTTTTTT. As protein: CASSLGQNTGELFF. The chain recombines TRBV5-1 with TRBJ2-2, with D uncertain. The V gene's germline CDR1 is SGHRS and CDR2 YFSETQ. V was shortened by 0 bases and J by 1 base, with 4 bases between the two germline ends. CDR3 length equals 14 residues.